These T cell receptor beta chains were read from a single sample in a study of chemoradiotherapy in HPV16-positive cancers. Here immunoSEQ multiplex PCR was the method, and the copy in TCRdb shows in-frame clones only, minus some. The data hold about 32,000 clones, with approximately 88% observed a single time. The specimen was blood, collected from a patient who underwent chemoradiotherapy. The source of these receptors is a human donor with HPV-associated anogenital cancer. The CDR3 runs from the conserved cysteine through the conserved F or W. The D gene is left open where the match is weak. Expanded clones get a size class; other rows say once, few or many, or leave the size out.

>TRBV28|.|.|TRBJ1-1
CASSLAGDFNTEAFF
TGTGCCAGCAGTTTAGCGGGCGACTTCAACACTGAAGCTTTCTTT
>TRBV6-4|.|.|TRBJ2-1
CASSDSWESFNEQFF
TGTGCCAGCAGTGACTCATGGGAGAGCTTCAATGAGCAGTTCTTC
>TRBV4-2|TRBD2|.|TRBJ2-7
CASSQDRASGYYEQYF
TGTGCCAGCAGCCAAGATCGGGCTAGCGGGTACTACGAGCAGTACTTC
>TRBV27|.|.|TRBJ2-3
CASREPAWRAADTQYF
TGTGCCAGCAGAGAACCGGCCTGGAGGGCCGCAGATACGCAGTATTTT
>TRBV5-8|TRBD2|.|TRBJ2-3
CASSLELKSGRKNTQYF
TGTGCCAGCAGCTTAGAGTTGAAAAGCGGGAGAAAAAATACGCAGTATTTT
>TRBV7-6|.|.|TRBJ1-3
CASSLSGSSGNTIYF
TGTGCCAGCAGCTTATCCGGCAGCTCTGGAAACACCATATATTTT
>TRBV5-1|.|.|TRBJ2-1
CASSSYQDEQFF
TGCGCCAGCAGCTCTTACCAGGATGAGCAGTTCTTC
>TRBV6-1|.|.|TRBJ2-5
CASSSGWVETQYF
TGTGCCAGCAGTAGCGGGTGGGTCGAGACCCAGTACTTC
>TRBV19|.|.|TRBJ1-3
CASSTAGAFSGNTIYF
TGTGCCAGTAGTACCGCCGGGGCCTTCTCTGGAAACACCATATATTTT
>TRBV18|.|once|TRBJ1-3
CASSPPRGLAGDTIYF
TGTGCCAGCTCACCCCCCCGGGGTTTGGCTGGAGACACCATATATTTT
>TRBV10-3|.|.|TRBJ1-1
CAISDLWDSAEAFF
TGTGCCATCAGTGACTTGTGGGATTCCGCTGAAGCTTTCTTT
>TRBV5-6|.|few|TRBJ2-7
CASSLRTQPKEQYF
TGTGCCAGCAGCTTGAGGACACAACCTAAGGAGCAGTACTTC
>TRBV13|.|.|TRBJ2-7
CASSPDQGTGTYEQYF
TGTGCCAGCAGCCCGGATCAGGGGACCGGAACCTACGAGCAGTACTTC
>TRBV29-1|TRBD1|few|TRBJ1-5
CSVSTGSIEPQHF
TGCAGCGTCTCGACAGGGTCGATTGAGCCCCAGCATTTT
>TRBV7-9|.|.|TRBJ2-7
CASRLGSGYEQYF
TGTGCCAGCAGGTTGGGTTCGGGGTACGAGCAGTACTTC
>TRBV7-2|.|few|TRBJ2-1
CASSSARGGRYNEQFF
TGTGCCAGCAGCTCGGCCCGTGGCGGTCGCTACAATGAGCAGTTCTTC
>TRBV12-5|.|.|TRBJ2-1
CASGLVVTGKGNEQFF
TGTGCTAGTGGTTTGGTGGTCACAGGGAAAGGGAATGAGCAGTTCTTC
>TRBV4-1|.|.|TRBJ1-2
CASRLETQTNYGYTF
TGCGCCAGCAGACTCGAAACCCAAACTAACTATGGCTACACCTTC
>TRBV4-1|TRBD1|.|TRBJ1-1
CASSRDTLGQMNTEAFF
TGCGCCAGCAGTCGTGACACCTTGGGACAGATGAACACTGAAGCTTTCTTT
>TRBV27|.|few|TRBJ1-4
CATRGGGSYEKLFF
TGTGCGACTCGGGGGGGCGGCTCTTATGAAAAACTGTTTTTT
>TRBV7-2|.|.|TRBJ2-7
CASTQGGLGEQYF
TGTGCCAGCACCCAGGGGGGTTTAGGCGAGCAGTACTTC
>TRBV6-6|TRBD1|once|TRBJ1-6
CAIRQGNNSPLHF
TGTGCCATACGACAGGGAAATAATTCACCCCTCCACTTT
>TRBV19|TRBD2|once|TRBJ2-1
CASSISARTSGGNEQFF
TGTGCCAGTAGTATATCTGCGAGAACTAGCGGGGGTAATGAGCAGTTCTTC
>TRBV28|.|.|TRBJ1-6
CASTLSPKTSSYNSPLHF
TGTGCCAGCACCCTGTCCCCAAAGACCAGCTCCTATAATTCACCCCTCCACTTT
>TRBV5-5|.|once|TRBJ1-6
CASNRENSPLHF
TGTGCCAGCAACAGGGAGAATTCACCCCTCCACTTT
>TRBV30|TRBD1|.|TRBJ2-5
CAWSAGQGISETQYF
TGTGCCTGGAGTGCCGGACAGGGGATTTCGGAGACCCAGTACTTC
>TRBV6-5|.|.|TRBJ2-5
CASRTLETQYF
TGTGCCAGCAGGACGTTGGAGACCCAGTACTTC
>TRBV7-3|.|.|TRBJ2-2
CASSSGRTFGELFF
TGTGCCAGCAGCTCCGGACGGACGTTCGGGGAGCTGTTTTTT
>TRBV4-2|TRBD1|.|TRBJ2-1
CASSPRDRGQFF
TGTGCCAGCAGCCCCCGGGACAGGGGGCAGTTCTTC
>TRBV29-1|TRBD1|.|TRBJ1-1
CSVEPGQGTRRTEAFF
TGCAGCGTTGAACCGGGACAGGGGACCCGAAGGACTGAAGCTTTCTTT
>TRBV7-2|.|.|TRBJ2-6
CASILQASSGANVLTF
TGTGCCAGCATCTTACAGGCCAGCTCTGGGGCCAACGTCCTGACTTTC
>TRBV14|.|few|TRBJ2-7
CASSQNRKSSYEQYF
TGTGCCAGCAGCCAAAATAGGAAAAGCTCCTACGAGCAGTACTTC
>TRBV7-2|.|.|TRBJ1-2
CASSLALYHGYTF
TGTGCCAGCAGCTTAGCACTATATCATGGCTACACCTTC
>TRBV28|TRBD1|.|TRBJ1-2
CASSFRGFYGYTF
TGTGCCAGCAGTTTCAGGGGGTTCTATGGCTACACCTTC
>TRBV13|.|.|TRBJ1-3
CASRRTGSSGNTIYF
TGTGCCAGCAGACGAACGGGGTCATCTGGAAACACCATATATTTT
>TRBV10-3|TRBD2|.|TRBJ2-2
CAIRREGTGELFF
TGTGCCATCCGTCGGGAGGGCACCGGGGAGCTGTTTTTT
>TRBV11-2|.|.|TRBJ2-7
CASSPSPTHEQYF
TGTGCCAGCAGTCCCTCTCCTACACACGAGCAGTACTTC
>TRBV7-2|.|.|TRBJ1-2
CASSPGPGTDGYTF
TGTGCCAGCAGCCCCGGCCCAGGCACGGATGGCTACACCTTC
>TRBV28|TRBD1|.|TRBJ2-4
CASVKDRVQPLAKNIQYF
TGTGCCAGCGTAAAAGACAGGGTCCAGCCCCTAGCCAAAAACATTCAGTACTTC